These T cell receptor beta chains were read from a single sample in a study of T cell responses to AZD1222 COVID-19 vaccine. The repertoire was sequenced with immunoSEQ multiplex PCR; TCRdb's copy has only in-frame clones and lacks some. The sample includes 150,000 to 200,000 clones, 85% to 95% of them seen just once. The sequenced sample was peripheral blood, obtained on day 0 of AZD1222 vaccination. The receptor source for this set is an adult in good health. Each CDR3 is given with its conserved first and last residue. D genes are given only for firm matches. Not all rows give a size; the values are once, few, many and, for expanded clones, a class.

d_gene	j_gene	v_gene	abundance	CDR3nt	CDR3aa
.	TRBJ2-3	TRBV5-4	.	TGTGCCAGCAGCTTGCACGGAGGGGACACAGATACGCAGTATTTT	CASSLHGGDTDTQYF
TRBD1	TRBJ1-1	TRBV12-3/TRBV12-4	.	TGTGCCAGCAGAGCGACAGGGCTCACTGAAGCTTTCTTT	CASRATGLTEAFF
.	TRBJ1-3	TRBV3-1/TRBV3-2	.	TGTGCCAGCAGCCTGCCCCCCGGAAACACCATATATTTT	CASSLPPGNTIYF
TRBD1	TRBJ1-2	TRBV14	few	TGTGCCAGCAGCCTCGGACAGGGACGGGGCTATGGCTACACCTTC	CASSLGQGRGYGYTF
.	TRBJ1-1	TRBV2	.	TGTGCCAGCGAGGGGGGGTTTAGAAACACTGAAGCTTTCTTT	CASEGGFRNTEAFF
.	TRBJ1-2	TRBV2	.	TGTGCCAGCAGTGAATCGGGGAACTATGGCTACACCTTC	CASSESGNYGYTF
.	TRBJ2-2	TRBV11-1	.	TGTGCCGTCAGATGGGACACCGGGGAGCTGTTTTTT	CAVRWDTGELFF
.	TRBJ1-2	TRBV29-1	.	TGCAGCGTTGAAGCGATGACCCGTCAAACCTATGGCTACACCTTC	CSVEAMTRQTYGYTF
.	TRBJ2-2	TRBV5-1	.	TGCGCCAGCAGCCCTAACCGACAGGAACTAACCGGGGAGCTGTTTTTT	CASSPNRQELTGELFF
.	TRBJ1-2	TRBV29-1	.	TGCAGCGTTGAAGAACTAACGGGCTATGGCTACACCTTC	CSVEELTGYGYTF
.	TRBJ2-4	TRBV3-1/TRBV3-2	.	TGTGCCAGCAGCCAGACAAGTGGGGGGTTGGGCAAAAACATTCAGTACTTC	CASSQTSGGLGKNIQYF
TRBD2	TRBJ2-5	TRBV7-9	.	TGTGCCAGCAGCCAAGGACTAGCGGGGCGCCAAGAGACCCAGTACTTC	CASSQGLAGRQETQYF
.	TRBJ2-2	TRBV3-1/TRBV3-2	.	TGTGCCAGCAGCCAAGCGTCCCGGCTCACCGGGGAGCTGTTTTTT	CASSQASRLTGELFF
.	TRBJ1-6	TRBV12-3/TRBV12-4	.	TGTGCCAGCAGTTTGGGTGGAATGTCCCTCCACTTT	CASSLGGMSLHF
.	TRBJ1-2	TRBV28	.	TGTGCCAGCACCCCTCTGGTCCCTAAACACGTCGGATATGGCTACACCTTC	CASTPLVPKHVGYGYTF
TRBD1	TRBJ2-7	TRBV12-3/TRBV12-4	once	TGTGCCAGCAGTAACCCAGGGGGCGAGCAGTACTTC	CASSNPGGEQYF
TRBD1	TRBJ1-1	TRBV18	.	TGTGCCAGCTCACCACCTGGACAGGCTATGAACACTGAAGCTTTCTTT	CASSPPGQAMNTEAFF
TRBD2	TRBJ2-2	TRBV10-3	.	TGTGCCATCAGAACGGGGGGAGAGAACACCGGGGAGCTGTTTTTT	CAIRTGGENTGELFF
.	TRBJ1-1	TRBV25-1	.	TGTGCCAGCAGTGAATTGGGGGAAAACACTGAAGCTTTCTTT	CASSELGENTEAFF
.	TRBJ2-2	TRBV29-1	.	TGCAGCGTTGTCAGGGGGAACACCGGGGAGCTGTTTTTT	CSVVRGNTGELFF
.	TRBJ1-3	TRBV19	.	TGTGCCAGTAGGGCTACTAGCTCTGGAAACACCATATATTTT	CASRATSSGNTIYF
TRBD2	TRBJ2-5	TRBV11-2	.	TGTGCCAGCAGCTTAGGACGTCGGGGAGCGGGGGTCGAGACCCAGTACTTC	CASSLGRRGAGVETQYF
.	TRBJ1-2	TRBV6-5	.	TGTGCCAGCAGTTACAACGCTGCAGCTAACTATGGCTACACCTTC	CASSYNAAANYGYTF
.	TRBJ1-3	TRBV5-1	.	TGCGCCAGCAGCCCTACAAGCTCTGGAAACACCATATATTTT	CASSPTSSGNTIYF
.	TRBJ2-3	TRBV28	.	TGTGCCAGCAGGCTGAGGGGAGATACGCAGTATTTT	CASRLRGDTQYF
.	TRBJ1-4	TRBV7-9	.	TGTGCCAGCAGCTTAGCGCAAGGGGGGCGTACTAATGAAAAACTGTTTTTT	CASSLAQGGRTNEKLFF
TRBD1	TRBJ1-5	TRBV27	.	TGTGCCAGCAGTCAGGCACTCACAGGGGGCCGTAGCAATCAGCCCCAGCATTTT	CASSQALTGGRSNQPQHF
TRBD1	TRBJ2-2	TRBV5-4	.	TGTGCCAGCAGCTTGACAGGGGGCTACACCGGGGAGCTGTTTTTT	CASSLTGGYTGELFF
TRBD1	TRBJ2-2	TRBV4-3	.	TGCGCCAGCAGCCTGAACCCCGGGACAGGGGTCGGCGGGGAGCTGTTTTTT	CASSLNPGTGVGGELFF
.	TRBJ2-1	TRBV12-3/TRBV12-4	.	TGTGCCAGCAGTTACGGTCGAAATGAGCAGTTCTTC	CASSYGRNEQFF
.	TRBJ2-7	TRBV6-5	few	TGTGCCAGCAGTTACGGCCGGGGGCAGGGGAGGACCGAGCAGTACTTC	CASSYGRGQGRTEQYF
.	TRBJ1-3	TRBV4-1	.	TGCGCCAGCAGCCAAGCCGCGGGCTCTGGAAACACCATATATTTT	CASSQAAGSGNTIYF
TRBD1	TRBJ1-6	TRBV27	.	TGTGCCAGCAGTAGGAAGGGGGCAGGTCGGCATTCACCCCTCCACTTT	CASSRKGAGRHSPLHF
.	TRBJ1-1	TRBV3-1/TRBV3-2	.	TGTGCCAGCAGCCAAGGGGGGCGTATCACTGAAGCTTTCTTT	CASSQGGRITEAFF
TRBD1	TRBJ1-6	TRBV27	.	TGTGCCAGCAGCCGGACAGGGGGCTTTTGGTCACCCCTCCACTTT	CASSRTGGFWSPLHF
TRBD1	TRBJ1-5	TRBV30	.	TGTGCCTGGAGTATTGGGACAGGGAGTACGCCCCAGCATTTT	CAWSIGTGSTPQHF
TRBD1	TRBJ1-3	TRBV19	.	TGTGCCAGTAGAACAGGGGCCTCTGGAAACACCATATATTTT	CASRTGASGNTIYF
TRBD1	TRBJ2-1	TRBV19	.	TGTGCCAGTAGTATAGTTACCCCGGGACAGGGGGCCGATGAGCAGTTCTTC	CASSIVTPGQGADEQFF
.	TRBJ1-5	TRBV15	once	TGTGCCACCAGCGGTACCGGGACTGCTAGCAATCAGCCCCAGCATTTT	CATSGTGTASNQPQHF
.	TRBJ2-7	TRBV7-9	.	TGTGCCAGCAGCTCATCCGGGACGCTTGAGCAGTACTTC	CASSSSGTLEQYF
.	TRBJ1-2	TRBV6-4	once	TGTGCCAGCAGTGACTCGAGTGCGGGTAACTATGGCTACACCTTC	CASSDSSAGNYGYTF
TRBD1	TRBJ2-7	TRBV7-9	.	TGTGCCAGCAGCCTACTCACAGGGGGCGGAGCCGAGCAGTACTTC	CASSLLTGGGAEQYF
.	TRBJ2-7	TRBV3-1/TRBV3-2	.	TGTGCCAGCAGCCAAGCATCTTCTTGGTCCGTCTTGGACGAGCAGTACTTC	CASSQASSWSVLDEQYF
TRBD1	TRBJ2-1	TRBV10-2	.	TGCGCCAGCAGTGACTGGGGGACAGGGCTGAAGCAGTTCTTC	CASSDWGTGLKQFF
.	TRBJ2-7	TRBV12-3/TRBV12-4	.	TGTGCCAGCAGTTCCGCCTACGAGCAGTACTTC	CASSSAYEQYF
.	TRBJ1-1	TRBV3-1/TRBV3-2	once	TGTGCCAGCAGCCAAGTTGGGGACACTGAAGCTTTCTTT	CASSQVGDTEAFF
.	TRBJ2-1	TRBV7-6	.	TGTGCCAGCCGACCTTTGGGGGTAAGCTCCTACAATGAGCAGTTCTTC	CASRPLGVSSYNEQFF
.	TRBJ2-1	TRBV7-6	.	TGTGCCAGCAGCTTAGCGGGGGGCCTTGGCTCCTACAATGAGCAGTTCTTC	CASSLAGGLGSYNEQFF
TRBD1	TRBJ1-1	TRBV6-1	few	TGTGCCAGCAGTGAAGGTCAGGGGGGCACTGAAGCTTTCTTT	CASSEGQGGTEAFF
.	TRBJ1-4	TRBV5-1	.	TGCGCCAGCAGCCGGGGAGCGGGAGCCAAGGCAACTAATGAAAAACTGTTTTTT	CASSRGAGAKATNEKLFF
TRBD1	TRBJ1-5	TRBV9	.	TGTGCCAGCAGCGTAGGACAGGGACCAAATCAGCCCCAGCATTTT	CASSVGQGPNQPQHF
.	TRBJ1-1	TRBV18	.	TGTGCCAGCTCACCTCGGGAGACAGGGAACACTGAAGCTTTCTTT	CASSPRETGNTEAFF
.	TRBJ1-5	TRBV20-1	.	TGCAGTGCTAGTATGACCCAGGGAGGACAGCCCCAGCATTTT	CSASMTQGGQPQHF